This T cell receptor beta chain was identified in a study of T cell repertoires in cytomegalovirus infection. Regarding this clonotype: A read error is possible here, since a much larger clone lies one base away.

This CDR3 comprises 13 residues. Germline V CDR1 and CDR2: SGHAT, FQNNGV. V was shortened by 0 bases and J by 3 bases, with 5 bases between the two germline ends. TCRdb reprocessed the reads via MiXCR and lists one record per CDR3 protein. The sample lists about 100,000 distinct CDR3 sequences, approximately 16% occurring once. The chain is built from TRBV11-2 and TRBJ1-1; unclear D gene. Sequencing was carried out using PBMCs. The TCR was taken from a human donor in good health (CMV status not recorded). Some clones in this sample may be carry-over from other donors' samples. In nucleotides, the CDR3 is TGTGCCAGCAGCTTAGATCGGGACACTGAAGCTTTCTTT. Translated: CASSLDRDTEAFF.